This TCR beta chain was recorded in a study of blood T cell repertoires in COVID-19. The overall study: The United States, Italy and Spain provided the acute and convalescent COVID-19 samples. T cells, B-cell-depleted T cells, or PBMCs provided the cDNA or gDNA that served as material.

This clone was seen a single time. Study processing details: Estimation of nucleated cell counts was performed using reference gene primer amplification. Clones were sequenced by immunoSEQ multiplex PCR, and TCRdb holds only the in-frame ones, with some missing. V and J calls and clone size are those listed in that table; D and trimming were worked out from the DNA. This sample has roughly 110,000 clones, with 76% found just once. V lost 6 bases, J lost 10 bases, and 13 bases lay in between. Germline loops: CDR1 MNHEY, CDR2 SVGAGI. CDR3 length: 12 residues. The sequence derives from a man older than 75 with COVID-19, enrolled during active disease. Sequenced material: peripheral blood. The chain combines TRBV6-5 with TRBJ2-1; D is uncertain. The CDR3 spells CASRSTYPEQFF. The CDR3 DNA sequence: TGTGCCAGCAGATCTACTTACCCCGAGCAGTTCTTC.